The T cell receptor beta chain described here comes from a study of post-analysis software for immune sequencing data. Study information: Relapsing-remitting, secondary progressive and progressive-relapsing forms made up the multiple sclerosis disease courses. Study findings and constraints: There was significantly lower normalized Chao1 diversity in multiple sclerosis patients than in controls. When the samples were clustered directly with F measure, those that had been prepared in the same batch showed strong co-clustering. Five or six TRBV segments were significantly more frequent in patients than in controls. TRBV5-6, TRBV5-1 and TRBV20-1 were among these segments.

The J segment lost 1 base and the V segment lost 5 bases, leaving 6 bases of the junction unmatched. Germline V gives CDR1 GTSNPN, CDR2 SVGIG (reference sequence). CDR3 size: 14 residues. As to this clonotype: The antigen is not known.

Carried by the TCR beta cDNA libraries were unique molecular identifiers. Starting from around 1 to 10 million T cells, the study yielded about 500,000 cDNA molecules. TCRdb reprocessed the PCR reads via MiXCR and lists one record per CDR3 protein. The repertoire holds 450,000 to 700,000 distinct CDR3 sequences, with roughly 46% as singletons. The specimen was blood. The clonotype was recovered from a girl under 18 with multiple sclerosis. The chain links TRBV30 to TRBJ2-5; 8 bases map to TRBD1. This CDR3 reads CAWGQGKPQETQYF. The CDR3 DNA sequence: TGTGCCTGGGGACAGGGAAAACCCCAAGAGACCCAGTACTTC.